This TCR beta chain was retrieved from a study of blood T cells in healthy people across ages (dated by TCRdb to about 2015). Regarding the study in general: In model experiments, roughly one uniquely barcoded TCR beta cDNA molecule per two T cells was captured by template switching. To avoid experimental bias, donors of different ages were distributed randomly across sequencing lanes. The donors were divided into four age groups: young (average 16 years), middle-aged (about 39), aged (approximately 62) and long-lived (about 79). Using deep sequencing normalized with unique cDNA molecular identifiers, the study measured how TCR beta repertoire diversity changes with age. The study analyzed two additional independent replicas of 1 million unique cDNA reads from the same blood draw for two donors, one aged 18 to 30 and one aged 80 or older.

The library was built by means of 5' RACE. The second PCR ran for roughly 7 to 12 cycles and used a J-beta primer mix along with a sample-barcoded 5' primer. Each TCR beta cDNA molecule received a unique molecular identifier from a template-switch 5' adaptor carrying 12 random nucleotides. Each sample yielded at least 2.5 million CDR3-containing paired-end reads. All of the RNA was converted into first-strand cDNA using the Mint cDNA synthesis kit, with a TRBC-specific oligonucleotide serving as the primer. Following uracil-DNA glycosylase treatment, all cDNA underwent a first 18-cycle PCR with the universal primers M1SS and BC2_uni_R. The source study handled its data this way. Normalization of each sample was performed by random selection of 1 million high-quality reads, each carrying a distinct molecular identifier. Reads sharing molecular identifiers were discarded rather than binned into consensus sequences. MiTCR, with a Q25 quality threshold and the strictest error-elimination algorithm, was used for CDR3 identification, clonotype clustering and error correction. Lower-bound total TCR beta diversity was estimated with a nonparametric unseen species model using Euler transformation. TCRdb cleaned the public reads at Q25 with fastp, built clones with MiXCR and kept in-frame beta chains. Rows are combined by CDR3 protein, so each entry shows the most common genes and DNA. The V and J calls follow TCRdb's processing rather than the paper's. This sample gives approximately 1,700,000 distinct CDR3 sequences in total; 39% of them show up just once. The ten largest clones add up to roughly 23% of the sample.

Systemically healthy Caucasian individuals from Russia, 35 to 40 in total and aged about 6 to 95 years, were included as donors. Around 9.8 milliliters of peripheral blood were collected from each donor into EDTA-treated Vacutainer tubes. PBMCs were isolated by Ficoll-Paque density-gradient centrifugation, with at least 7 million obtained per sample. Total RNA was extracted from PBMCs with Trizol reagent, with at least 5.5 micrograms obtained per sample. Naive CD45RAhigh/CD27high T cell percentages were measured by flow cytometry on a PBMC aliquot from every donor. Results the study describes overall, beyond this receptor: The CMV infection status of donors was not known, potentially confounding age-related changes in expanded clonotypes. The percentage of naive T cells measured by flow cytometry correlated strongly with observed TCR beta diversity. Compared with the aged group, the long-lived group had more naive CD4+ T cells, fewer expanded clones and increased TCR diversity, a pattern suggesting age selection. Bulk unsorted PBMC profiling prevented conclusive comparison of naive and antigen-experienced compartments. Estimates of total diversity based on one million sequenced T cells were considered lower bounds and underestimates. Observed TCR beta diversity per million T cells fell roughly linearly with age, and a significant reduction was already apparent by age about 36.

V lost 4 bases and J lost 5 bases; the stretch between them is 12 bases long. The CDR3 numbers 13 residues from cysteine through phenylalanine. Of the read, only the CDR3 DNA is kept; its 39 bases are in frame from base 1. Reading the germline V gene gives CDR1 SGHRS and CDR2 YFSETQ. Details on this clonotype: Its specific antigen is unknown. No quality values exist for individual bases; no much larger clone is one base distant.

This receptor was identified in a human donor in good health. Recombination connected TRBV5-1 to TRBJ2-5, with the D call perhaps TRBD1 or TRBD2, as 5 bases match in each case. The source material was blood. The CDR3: CASSPGSGETQYF. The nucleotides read TGCGCCAGCAGCCCAGGGAGCGGTGAGACCCAGTACTTC. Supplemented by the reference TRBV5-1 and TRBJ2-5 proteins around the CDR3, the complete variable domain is KAGVTQTPRYLIKTRGQQVTLSCSPISGHRSVSWYQQTPGQGLQFLFEYFSETQRNKGNFPGRFSGRQFSNSRSEMNVSTLELGDSALYLCASSPGSGETQYFGPGTRLLVL.